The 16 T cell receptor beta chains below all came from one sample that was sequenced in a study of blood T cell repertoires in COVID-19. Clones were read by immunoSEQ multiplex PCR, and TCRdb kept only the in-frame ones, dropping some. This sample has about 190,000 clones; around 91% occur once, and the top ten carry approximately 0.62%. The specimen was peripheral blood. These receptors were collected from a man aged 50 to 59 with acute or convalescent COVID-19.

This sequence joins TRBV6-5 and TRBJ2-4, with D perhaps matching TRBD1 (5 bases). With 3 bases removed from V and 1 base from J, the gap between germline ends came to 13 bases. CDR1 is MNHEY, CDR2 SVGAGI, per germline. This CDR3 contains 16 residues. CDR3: CASSYNGAGAKNIQYF. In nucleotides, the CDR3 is TGTGCCAGCAGTTATAATGGGGCTGGGGCCAAAAACATTCAGTACTTC.

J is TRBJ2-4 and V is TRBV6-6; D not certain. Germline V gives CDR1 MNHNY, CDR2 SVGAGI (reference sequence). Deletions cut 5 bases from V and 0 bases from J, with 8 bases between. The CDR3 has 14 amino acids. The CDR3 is CASSEQVAKNIQYF. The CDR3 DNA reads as TGTGCCAGCAGTGAGCAAGTAGCCAAAAACATTCAGTACTTC.

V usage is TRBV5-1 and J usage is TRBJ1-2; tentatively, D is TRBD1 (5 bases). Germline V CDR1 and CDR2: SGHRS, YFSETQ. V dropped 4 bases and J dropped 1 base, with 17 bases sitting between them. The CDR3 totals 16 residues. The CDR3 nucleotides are TGCGCCAGCAGCGACGGCGGGACGGGCTATAACTATGGCTACACCTTC. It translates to CASSDGGTGYNYGYTF.

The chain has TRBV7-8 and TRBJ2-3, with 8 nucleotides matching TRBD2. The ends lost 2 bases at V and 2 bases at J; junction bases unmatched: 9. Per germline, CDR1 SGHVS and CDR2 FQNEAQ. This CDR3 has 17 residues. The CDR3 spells CASSLTGGAGHTDTQYF. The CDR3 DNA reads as TGTGCCAGCAGCTTAACCGGGGGGGCGGGGCACACAGATACGCAGTATTTT. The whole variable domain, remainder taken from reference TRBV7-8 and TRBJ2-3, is GAGVSQSPRYKVAKRGQDVALRCDPISGHVSLFWYQQALGQGPEFLTYFQNEAQLDKSGLPSDRFFAERPEGSVSTLKIQRTQQEDSAVYLCASSLTGGAGHTDTQYFGPGTRLTVL.

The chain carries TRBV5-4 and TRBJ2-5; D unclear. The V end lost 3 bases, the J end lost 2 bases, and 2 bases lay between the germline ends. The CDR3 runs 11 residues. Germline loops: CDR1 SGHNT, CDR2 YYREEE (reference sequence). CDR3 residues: CASSSQETQYF. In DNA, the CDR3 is TGTGCCAGCAGCTCTCAAGAGACCCAGTACTTC.

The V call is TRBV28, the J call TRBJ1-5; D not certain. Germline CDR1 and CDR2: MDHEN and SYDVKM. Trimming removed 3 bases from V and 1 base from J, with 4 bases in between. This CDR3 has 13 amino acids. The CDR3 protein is CASSFGSNQPQHF. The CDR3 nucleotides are TGTGCCAGCAGTTTCGGGAGCAATCAGCCCCAGCATTTT.

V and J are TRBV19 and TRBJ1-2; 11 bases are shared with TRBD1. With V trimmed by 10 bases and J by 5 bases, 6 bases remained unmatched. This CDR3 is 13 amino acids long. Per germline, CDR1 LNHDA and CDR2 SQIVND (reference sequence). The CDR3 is CATKDRGRYGYTF. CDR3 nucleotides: TGTGCCACTAAGGACAGGGGGCGGTATGGCTACACCTTC.

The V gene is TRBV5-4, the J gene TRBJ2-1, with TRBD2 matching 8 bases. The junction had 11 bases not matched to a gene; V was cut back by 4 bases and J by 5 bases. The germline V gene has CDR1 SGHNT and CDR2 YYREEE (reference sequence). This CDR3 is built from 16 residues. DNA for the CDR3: TGTGCCAGCAGCGAGCCCCCCCGGGGGGGCCACAATGAGCAGTTCTTC. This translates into CASSEPPRGGHNEQFF. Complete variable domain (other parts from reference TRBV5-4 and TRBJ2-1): ETGVTQSPTHLIKTRGQQVTLRCSSQSGHNTVSWYQQALGQGPQFIFQYYREEENGRGNFPPRFSGLQFPNYSSELNVNALELDDSALYLCASSEPPRGGHNEQFFGPGTRLTVL.

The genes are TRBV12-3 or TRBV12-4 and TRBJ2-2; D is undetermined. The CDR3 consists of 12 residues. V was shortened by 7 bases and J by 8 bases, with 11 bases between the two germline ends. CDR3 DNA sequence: TGTGCCAGCACCCCCGATGAGGGGGAGCTGTTTTTT. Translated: CASTPDEGELFF.

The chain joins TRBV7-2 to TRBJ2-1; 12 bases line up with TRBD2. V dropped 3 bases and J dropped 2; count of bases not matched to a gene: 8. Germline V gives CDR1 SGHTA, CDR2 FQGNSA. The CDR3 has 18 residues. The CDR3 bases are TGTGCCAGCAGCTTTAGCCTAGCGGGAGGGAGGACCTACAATGAGCAGTTCTTC. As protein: CASSFSLAGGRTYNEQFF.

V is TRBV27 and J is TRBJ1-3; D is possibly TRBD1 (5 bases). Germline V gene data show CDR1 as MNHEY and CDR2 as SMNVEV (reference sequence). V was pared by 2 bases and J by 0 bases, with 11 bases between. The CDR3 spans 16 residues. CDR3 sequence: CASSLKSGYSGNTIYF. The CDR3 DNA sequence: TGTGCCAGCAGTTTAAAATCAGGGTACTCTGGAAACACCATATATTTT.

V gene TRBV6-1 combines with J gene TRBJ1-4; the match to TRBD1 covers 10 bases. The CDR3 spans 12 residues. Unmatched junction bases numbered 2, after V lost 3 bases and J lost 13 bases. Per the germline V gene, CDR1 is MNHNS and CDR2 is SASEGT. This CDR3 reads CASSEGDRGLFF. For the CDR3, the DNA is TGTGCCAGCAGTGAGGGGGACAGGGGACTGTTTTTT.

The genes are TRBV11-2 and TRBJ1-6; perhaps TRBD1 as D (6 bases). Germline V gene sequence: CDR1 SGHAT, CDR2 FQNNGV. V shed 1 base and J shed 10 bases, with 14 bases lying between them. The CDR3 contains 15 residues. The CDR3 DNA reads TGTGCCAGCAGCTTAGGGAATACAGGGTGGTCACCCCTCCACTTT. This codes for CASSLGNTGWSPLHF.

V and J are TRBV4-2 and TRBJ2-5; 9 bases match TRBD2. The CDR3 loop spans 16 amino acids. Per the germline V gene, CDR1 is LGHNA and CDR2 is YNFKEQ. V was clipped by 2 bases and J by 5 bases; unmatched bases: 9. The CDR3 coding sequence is TGTGCCAGCAGCCAAACAATGCGGGGGGGCCGCGAGACCCAGTACTTC. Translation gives CASSQTMRGGRETQYF.

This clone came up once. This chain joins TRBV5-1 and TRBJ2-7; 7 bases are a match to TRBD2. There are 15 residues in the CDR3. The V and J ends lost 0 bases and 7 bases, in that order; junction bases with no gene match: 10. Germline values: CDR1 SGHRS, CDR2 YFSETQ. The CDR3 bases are TGCGCCAGCAGCTTGGCCGGGGGGAGGGCGAAGGAGCAGTACTTC. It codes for CASSLAGGRAKEQYF.

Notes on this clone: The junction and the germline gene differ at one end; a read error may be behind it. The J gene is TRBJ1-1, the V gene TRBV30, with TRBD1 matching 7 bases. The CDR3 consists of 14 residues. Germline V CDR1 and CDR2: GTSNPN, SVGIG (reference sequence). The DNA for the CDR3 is TGTGCCTGGAACTCGGGACAGAAGAACACTGAAGCTTTTTTT. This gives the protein CAWNSGQKNTEAFF.